The 23 T cell receptor beta chains reported below all come from one sample, sequenced in a study of T cell repertoires in cytomegalovirus infection. Via MiXCR, TCRdb re-called the reads, giving one row per CDR3 protein. Among fewer than 200,000 distinct CDR3 sequences listed, about 21% were seen once. The sample taken for sequencing was PBMCs. The receptors were gathered from a human donor in good health (CMV status not recorded). Some clones in this sample may be carry-over from other donors' samples.

Only a few counts were recorded for this clonotype. This chain uses TRBV6-5 with TRBJ2-3; 11 bases line up with TRBD2. CDR1 and CDR2 (germline): MNHEY, SVGAGI. The CDR3 contains 16 residues. Trimming cost V 2 bases and J 5 bases; bases outside gene matches: 6. The CDR3 here is CASSYLSGGARDTQYF. As DNA, the CDR3 is TGTGCCAGCAGTTACCTTAGCGGGGGGGCTAGAGATACGCAGTATTTT.

Regarding this clonotype: A much larger clone lies one base from this, so it may be a read error. The chain combines TRBV7-6 with TRBJ1-4, with D unclear. This CDR3 is 14 amino acids long. The germline V gene encodes CDR1 SGHVS and CDR2 FNYEAQ. The CDR3 here is CASSDREPNEKLLF. The CDR3 DNA is TGTGCCAGCAGCGATAGGGAACCTAATGAAAAACTGCTTTTT.

This clonotype was seen ten or more times. V is TRBV12-3 or TRBV12-4 and J is TRBJ2-5, with a possible D match to TRBD2 (6 bases). The V end lost 4 bases, the J end lost 1 base, and 10 bases lay between the germline ends. CDR3 length: 14 residues. CDR3 residues: CASSYGTLQETQYF. In DNA form, the CDR3 reads TGTGCCAGCAGTTATGGGACTCTCCAAGAGACCCAGTACTTC.

As regards this clonotype: This clone may be a read error of a much larger clone one base away. The chain has TRBV7-3 and TRBJ2-4; 8 positions agree with TRBD2. J lost 4 bases, V lost 4 bases, and 6 bases had no gene match. The germline CDR1 and CDR2 sequences are SGHTA and FQGTGA. CDR3 length: 15 residues. The CDR3 sequence is CASSYGRADKNIQYF. The CDR3 DNA reads as TGTGCCAGCAGCTACGGGAGGGCCGATAAAAACATTCAGTACTTC.

This clonotype showed up many times. The CDR3 loop reads CASSPGGAETQYF. In DNA, the CDR3 is TGTGCCAGCTCACCCGGGGGCGCGGAGACCCAGTACTTC. This chain connects TRBV18 to TRBJ2-5; D tentatively reads TRBD1 or TRBD2 (6 bases each). The V end was cut by 3 bases, the J end by 5 bases, with 10 bases between. Germline CDR1 KGHSH, CDR2 LQKENI. This CDR3 is built from 13 residues.

The chain is built from TRBV28 and TRBJ2-7; possible D gene TRBD2, 5 bases. The V end lost 3 bases, the J end lost 3 bases, and 12 bases lay between the germline ends. Germline values: CDR1 MDHEN, CDR2 SYDVKM. The CDR3 is made up of 14 amino acids. Here the CDR3 DNA reads TGTGCCAGCAGTTTCATTCGGCGGGTCTACGAGCAGTACTTC. Translating gives CASSFIRRVYEQYF.

Turning to this clonotype: One junction end does not reproduce the germline sequence, and a read error may be involved. V gene TRBV19 combines with J gene TRBJ1-2; tentative D call: TRBD1 (5 bases). The V gene's germline CDR1 is LNHDA and CDR2 SQIVND (reference sequence). The CDR3 consists of 16 residues. DNA for the CDR3: TGTGCCAGTAGTATTGGGGGGTCCTCGGCTGCCTATTGCTACACCTTC. Encoded protein: CASSIGGSSAAYCYTF.

This clonotype turned up a few times. In DNA form, the CDR3 reads TGCAGTGCTAGAGATGAGCGACACAGGAACACTGAAGCTTTCTTT. Protein product: CSARDERHRNTEAFF. The J gene is TRBJ1-1, the V gene TRBV20-1; D is ambiguous. The CDR3 length is 15 residues. Between the trimmed V and J ends, which lost 0 bases and 1 base, there was a span of 12 bases. Germline V CDR1 and CDR2: DFQATT, SNEGSKA (reference sequence).

The V gene is TRBV5-1, the J gene TRBJ2-1, with 8 nucleotides matching TRBD1. The V segment lost 4 bases and the J segment 0 bases; nucleotides outside the gene matches: 3. Germline V gives CDR1 SGHRS, CDR2 YFSETQ. The CDR3 totals 15 residues. The CDR3 nucleotides are TGCGCCAGCAGCACCGGACAGGGCTCCTACAATGAGCAGTTCTTC. This translates into CASSTGQGSYNEQFF.

This clonotype was counted at least ten times. This chain links TRBV7-2 with TRBJ2-3, with 14 bases identical to TRBD2. Germline V gene sequence: CDR1 SGHTA, CDR2 FQGNSA. With V trimmed by 3 bases and J by 5 bases, 4 bases remained unmatched. CDR3 length equals 16 residues. In nucleotides, the CDR3 is TGTGCCAGCAGCTTTGGGACTAGCGGGAGTTTAGATACGCAGTATTTT. It yields the protein CASSFGTSGSLDTQYF. Supplemented by reference TRBV7-2 and TRBJ2-3, the full variable domain reads GAGVSQSPSNKVTEKGKDVELRCDPISGHTALYWYRQSLGQGLEFLIYFQGNSAPDKSGLPSDRFSAERTGGSVSTLTIQRTQQEDSAVYLCASSFGTSGSLDTQYFGPGTRLTVL.

Ten or more counts support this clonotype. The chain uses TRBV7-3 and TRBJ1-1; 9 bases are shared with TRBD1. CDR1 and CDR2 from the germline V gene are SGHTA and FQGTGA. V was clipped by 4 bases and J by 5 bases; unmatched bases: 5. CDR3 size: 14 residues. The DNA of the CDR3 is TGTGCCAGCAGCTCAGGGACAGGGAGTACTGAAGCTTTCTTT. Protein: CASSSGTGSTEAFF. The full variable domain, its missing parts supplied by reference TRBV7-3 and TRBJ1-1, is GAGVSQTPSNKVTEKGKYVELRCDPISGHTALYWYRQSLGQGPEFLIYFQGTGAADDSGLPNDRFFAVRPEGSVSTLKIQRTERGDSAVYLCASSSGTGSTEAFFGQGTRLTVV.

V is TRBV24-1 and J is TRBJ2-3; D uncertain. The V end was cut by 9 bases, the J end by 3 bases, with 9 bases between. The CDR3 is 12 residues long. CDR1 KGHDR and CDR2 SFDVKD come from the germline V gene. CDR3 coding DNA: TGTGCCACCTCCGACATTACAGATACGCAGTATTTT. The encoded protein is CATSDITDTQYF.

About this clonotype: Since a much larger clone is just one base distant, this may be a read error. The chain is built from TRBV7-6 and TRBJ2-1; no definite D call. This CDR3 comprises 17 residues. The germline V gene encodes CDR1 SGHVS and CDR2 FNYEAQ. V lost 4 bases and J lost 0, with 16 bases in between. The CDR3: CASSSVRPGPSYNEQFF. CDR3 nucleotide sequence: TGTGCCAGCAGCTCCGTGCGTCCGGGCCCCTCCTACAATGAGCAGTTCTTC.

In its sample, this clonotype was seen a few times. The chain has TRBV20-1 and TRBJ1-5; tentatively, D is TRBD1 (6 bases). The CDR3 runs 13 residues. Trimming pared 3 bases from V and 6 bases from J, leaving 12 bases between. CDR1 is DFQATT, CDR2 SNEGSKA, per germline (reference sequence). The CDR3 sequence is CSASQGTSQPQHF. CDR3 in DNA: TGCAGTGCTAGTCAGGGGACTAGTCAGCCCCAGCATTTT.

This clonotype was counted between two and nine times. The gene calls are TRBV7-2 and TRBJ2-4, with D unresolved. This CDR3 comprises 13 residues. V was pared by 4 bases and J by 0 bases, with 4 bases between. Germline lookup yields CDR1 SGHTA and CDR2 FQGNSA. The CDR3 here is CASSSGAKNIQYF. CDR3 in DNA: TGTGCCAGCAGCTCAGGAGCCAAAAACATTCAGTACTTC.

This clonotype occurred a few times. The J gene is TRBJ2-5, the V gene TRBV6-8, with D perhaps assigned TRBD1 or TRBD2 (5 bases each). The V and J ends lost 7 bases and 5 bases respectively, with 26 bases between them. CDR3 length equals 17 residues. Germline-derived CDR1 and CDR2 are MNHGY and SAAAGT. CDR3 sequence reads: CASTSGRTPFRGETQYF. CDR3 nucleotide sequence: TGTGCCAGCACCTCGGGGCGAACTCCGTTCCGTGGGGAGACCCAGTACTTC.

Ten or more counts support this clonotype. The chain recombines TRBV7-2 with TRBJ2-2, with D unresolved. Germline lookup yields CDR1 SGHTA and CDR2 FQGNSA. The V gene lost 4 bases and the J gene lost 5 bases, with 14 bases spanning the gap. The CDR3 runs to 15 residues. CDR3 sequence reads: CASSSSSILTGELFF. CDR3 DNA sequence: TGTGCCAGCAGCTCGTCATCAATCCTAACCGGGGAGCTGTTTTTT.

This clonotype was counted between two and nine times. The chain uses TRBV5-6 and TRBJ2-7, with 9 bases identical to TRBD2. With V trimmed by 0 bases and J by 2 bases, 3 bases remained unmatched. Looked up from germline, CDR1 is SGHDT and CDR2 is YYEEEE. The CDR3 totals 15 residues. In DNA, the CDR3 is TGTGCCAGCAGCTTGGCGAGCGGGAGGACCTACGAGCAGTACTTC. This codes for CASSLASGRTYEQYF.

This clonotype was recorded a few times. CDR3 DNA: TGTGCCAGCAGTCCCACCGGGACAGGGGGGGAGACCCAGTACTTC. This sequence encodes CASSPTGTGGETQYF. The V gene is TRBV7-9, the J gene TRBJ2-5; TRBD1 aligns across 11 bases. The CDR3 runs to 15 residues. The trim removed 6 bases at V and 5 bases at J, leaving 8 bases unmatched. Per germline, CDR1 SEHNR and CDR2 FQNEAQ (reference sequence).

The chain uses TRBV9 and TRBJ1-1; 9 bases align to TRBD1. Germline CDR1 is SGDLS and CDR2 is YYNGEE. V was pared by 5 bases and J by 5 bases, with 13 bases of the junction left unmatched. This CDR3 has 16 residues. The CDR3 protein is CASRELRPGTGTEAFF. The CDR3 DNA is TGTGCCAGCAGGGAGCTTCGTCCCGGGACAGGGACTGAAGCTTTCTTT.

With regard to this clonotype: The junction differs from germline at one of its ends, possibly a read error. V gene TRBV6-6 combines with J gene TRBJ2-1, with TRBD2 matching 12 bases. Germline V CDR1 and CDR2: MNHNY, SVGAGI (reference sequence). The CDR3 extends over 14 amino acids. The CDR3 is CAISWTSGVDEQFF. CDR3 DNA sequence: TGTGCCATCAGTTGGACTAGCGGGGTAGATGAGCAGTTCTTC.

V usage is TRBV28 and J usage is TRBJ1-5; TRBD1 aligns across 7 bases. Per germline, CDR1 MDHEN and CDR2 SYDVKM. The CDR3 consists of 13 residues. The junction had 5 bases not matched to a gene; V was cut back by 9 bases and J by 3 bases. CDR3 loop: CASSTGTNQPQHF. The DNA for the CDR3 is TGTGCCAGTTCGACAGGGACCAATCAGCCCCAGCATTTT.

This chain joins TRBV6-5 and TRBJ2-3, with no clear D. The CDR3 loop spans 15 amino acids. Germline values: CDR1 MNHEY, CDR2 SVGAGI. Trimming cost V 0 bases and J 2 bases, with 9 bases left between them. Here the CDR3 reads CASSYSGLDTDTQYF. In DNA form, the CDR3 reads TGTGCCAGCAGTTACTCAGGGCTCGACACAGATACGCAGTATTTT.